This TCR beta chain was captured in a study of T-cell reconstitution after alpha-beta-depleted transplantation in children. The library targeted TCRbeta and was prepared with unique molecular identifiers. TCRdb reanalysed the PCR reads using MiXCR and keeps one entry per CDR3 protein. The data hold 420,000 or so distinct CDR3 sequences, with around 9.9% observed a single time. CDR1 is MNHEY and CDR2 is SMNVEV in the germline V gene (reference sequence). V was trimmed by 7 bases and J by 0 bases, leaving 17 bases between them. This CDR3 spans 16 amino acids. Sequenced material: PBMCs from the stem cell graft donor, taken from the stem cell graft. The sequence derives from a human donor who donated a stem cell graft to a child with acute myeloid leukemia. This chain joins TRBV27 and TRBJ2-3, with D perhaps assigned TRBD1 or TRBD2 (5 bases each). The CDR3 is CASTGRDGSSTDTQYF. CDR3 DNA sequence: TGTGCCAGCACCGGCCGGGACGGATCAAGCACAGATACGCAGTATTTT.